This TCR beta chain appears in the sequencing data of a study of glioma-infiltrating T cells. On this clonotype itself: Its antigen is unidentified.

V shed 5 bases and J shed 3 bases, with 18 bases lying between them. The CDR3 spans 16 residues. Germline CDR1 SNHLY, CDR2 FYNNEI. TCR alpha and beta CDR3 regions were amplified from RNA using iRepertoire nested multiplex PCR. One-step reverse transcription and amplification started from roughly 100-400 ng of tissue mRNA or PBMC total RNA. TCRdb processed the multiplex PCR reads anew with MiXCR; each CDR3 protein has one entry. The sample has around 93,000 distinct CDR3 sequences, around 37% seen once. Whole-study results and caveats: Gliomas, especially low-grade, showed above-expected tissue-blood divergence; non-neoplastic patients showed below.

The clonotype comes from a human donor with low-grade glioma or glioblastoma, undergoing nonglioma brain surgery, or in good health (not recorded which). The V call is TRBV2, the J call TRBJ2-3; D might be TRBD1 or TRBD2, each matching 5 bases. The specimen sequenced was glioma tissue, nonneoplastic brain tissue, or PBMCs (not recorded which). The chain's CDR3 is CASSRSRGLNTDTQYF. The DNA for the CDR3 is TGTGCCAGCAGTCGGTCCCGGGGCTTAAATACAGATACGCAGTATTTT.